One and the same sample provided the 5 T cell receptor beta chains below, sequenced in a study of regulatory T cells in long-lasting Graves disease. Arm-PCR of CDR3 regions and iRepertoire HTBI primers were used to build TCR beta libraries. One entry per CDR3 protein, called by TCRdb with MiXCR from the multiplex PCR reads. Among around 420,000 distinct CDR3 sequences, 15% were seen once, and the ten largest hold over 7%. The time point is: newly diagnosed GD, antithyroid drugs for less than 3 months. PBMC-extracted RNA yielded the TCR library. These same data were also listed under a study on T cells in Graves' hyperthyroidism and ophthalmopathy.

The sequencing here drew on peripheral blood mononuclear cells (PBMCs), taken at new diagnosis, from a patient treated with antithyroid drugs. The receptors originated from a middle-aged woman with Graves disease.

The V gene is TRBV20-1, the J gene TRBJ1-6; no reliable D call. V shed 0 bases and J shed 2 bases, with 8 bases lying between them. The CDR3 runs to 15 residues. Germline V gene sequence: CDR1 DFQATT, CDR2 SNEGSKA (reference sequence). The CDR3 loop is CSARETGTYNSPLHF. The CDR3 bases are TGCAGTGCTAGAGAGACTGGTACCTATAATTCACCCCTCCACTTT.

This clonotype has more than one count but fewer than ten. The rearrangement joins TRBV20-1 to TRBJ2-4; either TRBD1 or TRBD2 may supply D (5 bases each). The length of the CDR3 is 16 residues. The germline V gene encodes CDR1 DFQATT and CDR2 SNEGSKA (reference sequence). The V end was cut by 3 bases, the J end by 3 bases, with 18 bases between. The CDR3 DNA reads TGCAGTGCTAGTCCTCTGAGAGGGACGCTCAAAAACATTCAGTACTTC. Protein: CSASPLRGTLKNIQYF.

The table lists this clonotype with a few counts. This chain connects TRBV29-1 to TRBJ1-3; no reliable D call. The germline gives CDR1 SQVTM, CDR2 ANQGSEA. This CDR3 spans 13 amino acids. V lost 3 bases and J lost 1, with 7 bases in between. The CDR3 region is CSVELRSGNTIYF. CDR3 nucleotide sequence: TGCAGCGTTGAGTTAAGGTCTGGAAACACCATATATTTT.

This clonotype was counted many times. V is TRBV28 and J is TRBJ1-4, with 9 bases that match TRBD1. J gave up 4 bases and V 4 bases, and 1 base lay outside the gene matches. The CDR3 consists of 14 residues. The germline CDR1 and CDR2 sequences are MDHEN and SYDVKM. The CDR3 DNA follows: TGTGCCAGCAGTTGGGGACAGGGTAATGAAAAACTGTTTTTT. It codes for CASSWGQGNEKLFF.

This clonotype was observed at least ten times. The rearrangement links TRBV28 to TRBJ1-1; the match to TRBD1 covers 9 bases. This CDR3 has 16 amino acids. Trimming cost V 4 bases and J 4 bases; bases outside gene matches: 10. Per the germline V gene, CDR1 is MDHEN and CDR2 is SYDVKM. CDR3 sequence (DNA): TGTGCCAGCAGTTCAATACCACAGGGGGCGGGCACTGAAGCTTTCTTT. This gives the protein CASSSIPQGAGTEAFF.